The clone carrying this TCR beta chain was detected ten times or more. Its antigen is still unknown. The TCR library protocol was used to attach unique molecular identifiers. These identifiers were attached to individual cDNA molecules. TCRdb reprocessed the 5' RACE reads with MiXCR, giving one entry per CDR3 protein. The sample comprises around 63,000 distinct CDR3 sequences, 8% to 10% of which are singletons, and about 14% rests with the top ten. The V gene lost 4 bases and the J gene lost 9 bases, with 5 bases spanning the gap. This CDR3 is 10 amino acids long. The V gene's germline CDR1 is SGDLS and CDR2 YYNGEE. The sample is drawn from a study of early T cells in non-severe SARS-CoV-2 infection. Whole-study context: With bulk RNA from unsorted whole blood as input, sequencing yielded unpaired chains. Regarding the study as a whole: Lookups in VDJdb leaned toward anti-spike CD8 responses and missed private and CD4 specificities.

The source was whole blood, collected at baseline. This chain connects TRBV9 to TRBJ2-1, with D hard to call. This receptor was obtained from an adult who was a healthcare worker with PCR-confirmed SARS-CoV-2 infection or an uninfected control (not recorded which). CDR3 DNA: TGTGCCAGCAGCCCCGCTGAGCAGTTCTTC. It is translated as CASSPAEQFF.